Detailed here is one T cell receptor (beta chain). CDR1 and CDR2 (germline): LGHDT, YNNKEL (reference sequence). Trimming at V came to 3 bases and at J to 3 bases, leaving 4 bases not matched to a gene. The CDR3 contains 15 residues. Sequenced by immunoSEQ multiplex PCR; TCRdb stores in-frame clones only, minus some. The sample lists about 190,000 clones, 70% to 90% occurring once. The sample belongs to a study of blood T cell repertoires in COVID-19. In the study overall: Donors in the United States, Italy and Spain gave samples during acute or convalescent COVID-19.

The sequence derives from a human donor in a cohort sampled during active COVID-19. V and J are TRBV3-1 (or the pseudogene TRBV3-2) and TRBJ2-1; 8 nucleotides agree with TRBD1. The specimen was peripheral blood. The CDR3 DNA reads as TGTGCCAGCAGCCACGGACAGGGTTACTACAATGAGCAGTTCTTC. Encoded protein: CASSHGQGYYNEQFF.